This T cell receptor (beta chain) was captured by sequencing in a study of shared clonotypes between healthy human individuals. TCRdb keeps only in-frame clones here, not all; method: immunoSEQ multiplex PCR. There are roughly 2.2 million clones in the sample; approximately 90% occur only once, and 0.37% lies in the top ten. This clonotype was sampled from a man younger than 30 in good health. Some clones in this sample may be carry-over from other donors' samples. Sequenced sample: naive CD4+ T cells from PBMCs. Subset indicated: CD45RA+ positively selected.

The CDR3 loop reads CAWRYAGAANEKLFF. The CDR3 DNA reads as TGTGCCTGGAGATACGCGGGGGCCGCTAATGAAAAACTGTTTTTT. The gene calls are TRBV30 and TRBJ1-4, with D perhaps matching TRBD1 (6 bases). The CDR3 runs to 15 residues. Germline V gives CDR1 GTSNPN, CDR2 SVGIG (reference sequence). Trimming left V 3 bases short and J 3 bases short, with 14 bases between.